Following are 32 T cell receptor beta chains from one sample sequenced in a study of CD8 T cells in Susac syndrome. Random hexamers primed reverse transcription of about 0.5 to 1 ug RNA. One entry per CDR3 protein, called by TCRdb with MiXCR from the immunoSEQ multiplex PCR reads. Of about 120,000 distinct CDR3 sequences listed, 96% are singletons. The sequencing input was CD4+ T cells from PBMCs. Receptors originate from a human donor with Susac syndrome.

The V gene is TRBV7-6, the J gene TRBJ2-1; 10 nucleotides align to TRBD2. This CDR3 has 17 residues. Per germline, CDR1 SGHVS and CDR2 FNYEAQ. V dropped 6 bases and J dropped 8; count of bases not matched to a gene: 16. CDR3 region: CASSSIPLSGRAHEQFF. DNA of the CDR3: TGTGCCAGCAGTTCCATCCCCCTCAGCGGGAGGGCCCATGAGCAGTTCTTC.

This clonotype is a singleton in its sample. A read error may produce the germline difference seen at one junction end. The chain joins TRBV7-7 to TRBJ2-1; 10 bases line up with TRBD2. The CDR3 has 16 residues. The germline CDR1 and CDR2 sequences are SSHAT and FNYEAQ (reference sequence). CDR3 residues: CASSLAPSGRVVEQFF. CDR3 nucleotide sequence: TGTGCTAGCAGCTTAGCGCCGAGCGGGAGGGTGGTTGAGCAGTTCTTC.

This chain connects TRBV5-1 to TRBJ2-5; 8 nucleotides line up with TRBD2. Trimming removed 4 bases from V and 1 base from J; junction bases left unmatched: 9. The CDR3 has 16 residues. Germline CDR1 SGHRS, CDR2 YFSETQ. The CDR3 bases are TGCGCCAGCAGCCTCCCTAGTAGCGGGATCCAAGAGACCCAGTACTTC. It specifies CASSLPSSGIQETQYF.

The rearrangement uses TRBV5-1 and TRBJ2-1; 9 nucleotides agree with TRBD1. The CDR3 consists of 14 residues. The germline gives CDR1 SGHRS, CDR2 YFSETQ. Trimming removed 5 bases from V and 9 bases from J; junction bases left unmatched: 9. For the CDR3, the DNA is TGCGCCAGCAGTCCCGGGACAGGGAACGGTGAGCAGTTCTTC. It yields the protein CASSPGTGNGEQFF.

The chain recombines TRBV4-2 with TRBJ2-2; D unclear. Trimming pared 4 bases from V and 7 bases from J, leaving 7 bases between. This CDR3 has 12 residues. Germline assignment: CDR1 LGHNA and CDR2 YNFKEQ. As DNA, the CDR3 is TGTGCCAGCAGCCCTAGAGTCGGGGAGCTGTTTTTT. It translates to CASSPRVGELFF.

About this clonotype itself: Mismatch with germline at one junction end may stem from a read error. The chain recombines TRBV6-1 with TRBJ2-5; TRBD1 matches 7 bases. Germline V gives CDR1 MNHNS, CDR2 SASEGT. This CDR3 region has 15 residues. This CDR3 reads CASREGTVTQETQYF. The CDR3 nucleotides read TGTGCCAGCAGGGAAGGGACAGTCACTCAAGAGACCCAGTACTTC.

The chain has TRBV30 and TRBJ2-1; 7 bases align to TRBD2. This CDR3 has 15 amino acids. Trimming removed 0 bases from V and 7 bases from J; junction bases left unmatched: 9. CDR1 and CDR2 from the germline V gene are GTSNPN and SVGIG (reference sequence). CDR3 sequence (DNA): TGTGCCTGGAGTGTAAGGGCGGGAGCTGGTAATGAGCAGTTCTTC. Protein product: CAWSVRAGAGNEQFF.

V and J are TRBV6-1 and TRBJ2-2; 12 bases are a match to TRBD2. The V and J ends lost 5 bases and 2 bases, in that order; junction bases with no gene match: 6. CDR3 length equals 17 residues. Germline loops: CDR1 MNHNS, CDR2 SASEGT. CDR3 nucleotides: TGTGCCAGCAGTCGGCTAGCGGGAGGGCCAAACACCGGGGAGCTGTTTTTT. Its translation: CASSRLAGGPNTGELFF.

The chain couples TRBV19 to TRBJ2-7; 8 positions agree with TRBD1. The CDR3 is made up of 15 amino acids. Germline V gives CDR1 LNHDA, CDR2 SQIVND (reference sequence). J gave up 5 bases and V 3 bases, and 9 bases lay outside the gene matches. DNA of the CDR3: TGTGCCAGTAGTATGGGCCGGACAGGGATCCACGAGCAGTACTTC. Protein: CASSMGRTGIHEQYF.

The V call is TRBV29-1, the J call TRBJ2-7; the D gene is possibly TRBD1 (5 bases). The CDR3 is made up of 16 amino acids. Trimming took 0 bases from V and 3 from J, leaving 18 bases between them. Looked up from germline, CDR1 is SQVTM and CDR2 is ANQGSEA. The CDR3 protein is CSVEEGLSGSRYEQYF. CDR3 DNA: TGCAGCGTTGAAGAAGGCCTTTCAGGGTCCCGCTACGAGCAGTACTTC.

V usage is TRBV9 and J usage is TRBJ2-1; the match to TRBD2 covers 7 bases. The CDR3 spans 16 residues. Germline CDR1 SGDLS, CDR2 YYNGEE. J gave up 1 base and V 0 bases, and 4 bases lay outside the gene matches. This CDR3 is CASSVDASGSYNEQFF. The CDR3, as DNA: TGTGCCAGCAGCGTAGATGCTAGCGGTTCCTACAATGAGCAGTTCTTC.

The rearrangement links TRBV12-3 or TRBV12-4 to TRBJ1-2; no definite D call. Trimming pared 7 bases from V and 8 bases from J, leaving 11 bases between. This CDR3 has 11 amino acids. CDR3 loop: CASTKAAGYTF. The DNA for the CDR3 is TGTGCCAGCACCAAAGCGGCAGGCTACACCTTC.

A remark on this clonotype: Relative to the germline gene, one junction end is altered; a read error may explain this. The rearrangement links TRBV29-1 to TRBJ1-1; TRBD1 is a possible D gene (6 bases). This CDR3 contains 17 residues. Germline V CDR1 and CDR2: SQVTM, ANQGSEA. CDR3 loop: CSVAQGSRRAEYTEAFF. CDR3 sequence (DNA): TGCAGCGTTGCACAGGGTTCCCGGAGGGCCGAATACACGGAAGCTTTCTTT.

The rearrangement links TRBV7-9 to TRBJ1-2; 12 bases align to TRBD1. Germline assignment: CDR1 SEHNR and CDR2 FQNEAQ (reference sequence). With 8 bases clipped from V and 8 bases from J, the junction kept 15 bases outside the gene matches. CDR3 length: 16 residues. The CDR3: CASLETPGQGAWGYTF. Here the CDR3 DNA reads TGTGCCAGCCTAGAGACCCCGGGACAGGGGGCTTGGGGCTACACCTTC.

This clonotype showed up just once. DNA for the CDR3: TGTGCCAGCAGCATCCGGGTCAAGCATTCCCCCGGGGAGCTGTTTTTT. Translated, it gives CASSIRVKHSPGELFF. This chain joins TRBV3-1 and TRBJ2-2; D unclear. This CDR3 has 16 residues. CDR1 LGHDT and CDR2 YNNKEL come from the germline V gene (reference sequence). Trimming took off 5 bases at V and 6 bases at J, with 19 bases between the two ends. Together with reference TRBV3-1 and TRBJ2-2, the CDR3 gives the full variable domain: DTAVSQTPKYLVTQMGNDKSIKCEQNLGHDTMYWYKQDSKKFLKIMFSYNNKELIINETVPNRFSPKSPDKAHLNLHINSLELGDSAVYFCASSIRVKHSPGELFFGEGSRLTVL.

The chain joins TRBV9 to TRBJ1-2; D gene ambiguous. V lost 4 bases and J 8 bases, leaving 18 bases between the germline ends. Germline V gives CDR1 SGDLS, CDR2 YYNGEE. This CDR3 has 14 residues. The CDR3 bases are TGTGCCAGCAGCCCCTCGGACGGTCTCGGAGGCTACACCTTC. Translating gives CASSPSDGLGGYTF.

A single count supports this clonotype. The chain is built from TRBV20-1 and TRBJ1-1, with D perhaps matching TRBD1 (6 bases). V shed 7 bases and J shed 5 bases, with 11 bases lying between them. The CDR3 runs 11 residues. Germline assignment: CDR1 DFQATT and CDR2 SNEGSKA (reference sequence). The CDR3 nucleotides are TGCAGTGTAGGGGGGAGTACTGAAGCTTTCTTT. This encodes CSVGGSTEAFF.

The V and J genes are TRBV24-1 and TRBJ2-3; 8 nucleotides align to TRBD2. CDR1 is KGHDR and CDR2 is SFDVKD in the germline V gene. With V trimmed by 5 bases and J by 3 bases, 9 bases remained unmatched. This CDR3 has 16 residues. The CDR3 loop is CATSATGGPGTDTQYF. CDR3 DNA: TGTGCCACCAGTGCCACGGGAGGGCCGGGGACAGATACGCAGTATTTT.

The chain uses TRBV2 and TRBJ1-5; D is unclear. Per germline, CDR1 SNHLY and CDR2 FYNNEI. This CDR3 has 13 residues. V lost 3 bases and J lost 3, with 6 bases in between. In DNA form, the CDR3 reads TGTGCCAGCAGTGAGTCCTTCAATCAGCCCCAGCATTTT. Protein: CASSESFNQPQHF.

The chain recombines TRBV5-1 with TRBJ2-1; D perhaps matches TRBD1 (6 bases). Between the trimmed V and J ends, which lost 4 bases and 0 bases, there was a span of 14 bases. The germline CDR1 and CDR2 sequences are SGHRS and YFSETQ. The CDR3 has 16 amino acids. CDR3 in DNA: TGCGCCAGCAGCCCGGCCACAGGGCGCTCCTACAATGAGCAGTTCTTC. This sequence encodes CASSPATGRSYNEQFF.

The rearrangement joins TRBV3-1 to TRBJ2-3; D may be TRBD2 (5 bases). V was trimmed by 0 bases and J by 6 bases, leaving 16 bases between them. Germline assignment: CDR1 LGHDT and CDR2 YNNKEL (reference sequence). The length of the CDR3 is 16 residues. The CDR3 DNA sequence: TGTGCCAGCAGCCAAGATCTCGGGCTCCCGGGGGATACGCAGTATTTT. This gives the protein CASSQDLGLPGDTQYF.

This chain joins TRBV18 and TRBJ2-3; D gene uncertain. The CDR3 sequence is 13 residues long. CDR1 is KGHSH, CDR2 LQKENI, per germline. V gave up 6 bases and J gave up 5 bases, with 12 bases separating them. The CDR3 is CASSYNGRDTQYF. The CDR3 coding sequence is TGTGCCAGCTCGTACAATGGTAGAGATACGCAGTATTTT.

The V call is TRBV19, the J call TRBJ2-1; D gene uncertain. V shed 5 bases and J shed 9 bases, with 14 bases lying between them. The CDR3 has 13 amino acids. The germline V gene encodes CDR1 LNHDA and CDR2 SQIVND (reference sequence). The CDR3: CASSYPYMSEQFF. The CDR3 nucleotides are TGTGCCAGTAGTTACCCCTACATGAGTGAGCAGTTCTTC.

The V gene is TRBV6-2 or TRBV6-3, the J gene TRBJ2-7; 7 positions match TRBD2. The V gene's germline CDR1 is MNHEY and CDR2 SVGEGT. The J segment lost 2 bases and the V segment lost 6 bases, leaving 13 bases of the junction unmatched. This CDR3 is 16 amino acids long. As DNA, the CDR3 is TGTGCCAGCAGCACAAGTGTGGGCGGGAGCCCCTACGAGCAGTACTTC. Amino acid sequence: CASSTSVGGSPYEQYF.

The chain employs TRBV11-2 and TRBJ2-1; the D call may be TRBD1 or TRBD2 (5 bases each). Germline V gives CDR1 SGHAT, CDR2 FQNNGV. This CDR3 is 15 amino acids long. The V end was cut by 6 bases, the J end by 7 bases, with 19 bases between. The DNA for the CDR3 is TGTGCCAGCAGTTCCAAATGGGACGGCAAAAATGAGCAGTTCTTC. Translated, it gives CASSSKWDGKNEQFF.

CDR3 sequence (DNA): TGTGCCAGCAGCGGCCTTGGGACAGGAACAGAGACCCAGTACTTC. It codes for CASSGLGTGTETQYF. The chain carries TRBV9 and TRBJ2-5, with 8 bases matching TRBD1. Germline assignment: CDR1 SGDLS and CDR2 YYNGEE. V shed 3 bases and J 4 bases; nucleotides not matched to a gene: 8. The CDR3 spans 15 residues.

The V and J genes are TRBV4-2 and TRBJ1-2; TRBD1 agrees at 7 bases. The V gene's germline CDR1 is LGHNA and CDR2 YNFKEQ. The CDR3 consists of 15 residues. The J segment lost 2 bases and the V segment lost 5 bases, leaving 8 bases of the junction unmatched. As DNA, the CDR3 is TGTGCCAGCAGCTATCAGGAGACAGGGAACTATGGCTACACCTTC. Translating it yields CASSYQETGNYGYTF.

V and J are TRBV6-2 or TRBV6-3 and TRBJ2-7; 10 positions agree with TRBD2. Germline CDR1 MNHEY, CDR2 SVGEGT. The CDR3 sequence is 14 residues long. V lost 7 bases, J lost 3 bases, and 6 bases stayed unmatched. CDR3 bases: TGTGCCAGCAAGGCGTCTAGCGGGGGCTACGAGCAGTACTTC. This sequence encodes CASKASSGGYEQYF.

The chain couples TRBV7-9 to TRBJ1-2; D gene ambiguous. CDR1 and CDR2 from the germline V gene are SEHNR and FQNEAQ (reference sequence). The V gene lost 2 bases and the J gene lost 8 bases, with 12 bases spanning the gap. The CDR3 spans 13 residues. In nucleotides, the CDR3 is TGTGCCAGCAGCTTAATATCTCGGCGGGGCTACACCTTC. Translating gives CASSLISRRGYTF.

V usage is TRBV4-1 and J usage is TRBJ2-7; 8 bases fit TRBD1. V was clipped by 3 bases and J by 1 base; unmatched bases: 11. This CDR3 is 17 amino acids long. Germline V gene sequence: CDR1 MGHRA, CDR2 YSYEKL. The CDR3 DNA follows: TGCGCCAGCAGCCATTCCGACCTGGGACAGGCATCCTACGAGCAGTACTTC. Amino acids: CASSHSDLGQASYEQYF.

The chain joins TRBV4-1 to TRBJ2-5; no reliable D call. V was cut by 2 bases and J by 5 bases, with 9 bases left in between. This CDR3 spans 13 amino acids. In germline, CDR1 is MGHRA, CDR2 YSYEKL. The CDR3 protein is CASSQLVGETQYF. The CDR3 DNA sequence: TGCGCCAGCAGCCAATTGGTAGGGGAGACCCAGTACTTC.

The chain has TRBV29-1 and TRBJ1-2, with D perhaps matching TRBD1 (6 bases). CDR1 is SQVTM and CDR2 is ANQGSEA in the germline V gene. This CDR3 spans 13 amino acids. Trimming left V 6 bases short and J 0 bases short, with 11 bases between. The CDR3 nucleotides are TGCAGCGTCGCTACAGGGACTAACTATGGCTACACCTTC. It yields the protein CSVATGTNYGYTF.